This is a list of T cell receptor beta chains from one sample in a study of T cell changes during pregnancy in multiple sclerosis. Assay used: immunoSEQ multiplex PCR; TCRdb lists only in-frame clones, some missing. The data show tens of thousands of clones, approximately 92% seen once. The source was peripheral blood, collected in the first trimester of pregnancy. The receptors shown here come from a female donor with multiple sclerosis, enrolled in a pregnancy study. Each CDR3 is given with its conserved first and last residue.

j_call,v_call,cdr3_aa
TRBJ1-1,TRBV27,CASQEGGAGTEAFF
TRBJ2-7,TRBV11-1,CASSTTRQGPHEQYF
TRBJ2-5,TRBV11-2,CASSLQGWGQETQYF
TRBJ2-5,TRBV4-1,CASSQDRGTPVTGAQETQYF
TRBJ2-5,TRBV27,CASSFSRWGGETQYF
TRBJ1-1,TRBV4-2,CASSQDRGGMNTEAFF
TRBJ2-7,TRBV6-5,CASTRTSGFYEQYF
TRBJ2-7,TRBV11-2,CASSLRVRVAGYYEQYF
TRBJ1-2,TRBV7-9,CASSLAGQEFGHGYTF
TRBJ1-4,TRBV7-9,CASRSDRGWEKLFF
TRBJ2-5,TRBV5-1,CASSSLGGGAQETQYF
TRBJ2-2,TRBV29-1,CSVGRGNGELFF
TRBJ1-6,TRBV9,CASSPRTGGPNSPLHF
TRBJ2-3,TRBV30,CALAASGGIADTQYF
TRBJ2-2,TRBV2,CASSELRVPGELFF
TRBJ1-1,TRBV10-3,CAISAFDREEDTEAFF
TRBJ1-6,TRBV30,CAWRQGKSLHF
TRBJ2-7,TRBV30,CAWSAPFLGKAYEQYF
TRBJ1-5,TRBV30,CAWSVIGGGQPQHF
TRBJ2-1,TRBV7-3,CASSLQRGGSNEQFF
TRBJ2-2,TRBV2,CASSGGTGLATGELFF
TRBJ1-1,TRBV10-1,CASSEPHRGHTEAFF
TRBJ2-1,TRBV6-1,CASGGGSFIYNEQFF
TRBJ2-2,TRBV18,CASSSGTRGAGELFF
TRBJ2-3,TRBV14,CASSQGQGVTDTQYF
TRBJ1-5,TRBV2,CASRGTGGRNQPQHF
TRBJ2-7,TRBV4-1,CASSQGVSGEQYF
TRBJ2-5,TRBV5-1,CASSLGLARETQYF
TRBJ1-2,TRBV6-1,CASSGLWRSGYTF
TRBJ1-4,TRBV5-6,CASSTAPGSATTNEKLFF